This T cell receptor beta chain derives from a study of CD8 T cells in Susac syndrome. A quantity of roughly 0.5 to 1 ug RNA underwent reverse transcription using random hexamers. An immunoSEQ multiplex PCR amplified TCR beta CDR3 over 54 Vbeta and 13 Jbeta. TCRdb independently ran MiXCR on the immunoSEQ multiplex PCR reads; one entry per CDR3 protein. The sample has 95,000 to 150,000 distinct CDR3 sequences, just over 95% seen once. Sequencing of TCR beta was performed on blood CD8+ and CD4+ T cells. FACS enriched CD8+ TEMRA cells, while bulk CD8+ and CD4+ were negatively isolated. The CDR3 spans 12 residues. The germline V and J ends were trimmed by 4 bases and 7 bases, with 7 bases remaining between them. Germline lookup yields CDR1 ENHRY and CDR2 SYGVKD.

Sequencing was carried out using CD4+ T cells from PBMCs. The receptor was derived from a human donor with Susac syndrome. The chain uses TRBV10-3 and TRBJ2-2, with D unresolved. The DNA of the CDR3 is TGTGCCATCAGTGTCAGTGACGGGGAGCTGTTTTTT. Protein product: CAISVSDGELFF.